The 18 T cell receptor beta chains listed next were all sequenced from one sample in a study of regulatory T cells in long-lasting Graves disease. Time point noted: newly diagnosed GD, antithyroid drugs for less than 3 months. The TCR library was made from RNA extracted from PBMCs. CDR3-region Arm-PCR and iRepertoire HTBI primers produced the TCR beta libraries. Via MiXCR, TCRdb re-called the multiplex PCR reads, giving one row per CDR3 protein. Of over 400,000 distinct CDR3 sequences listed, less than 15% are singletons. This sample was also put to use in a study of T cells in Graves' hyperthyroidism and ophthalmopathy.

Specimen: peripheral blood mononuclear cells (PBMCs), collected at new diagnosis, from a patient treated with antithyroid drugs. These receptors originate from a woman aged 45-65 years with Graves disease.

This sequence joins TRBV28 and TRBJ2-3, with 7 bases identical to TRBD2. There are 18 residues in the CDR3. V was pared by 5 bases and J by 2 bases, with 16 bases of the junction left unmatched. From germline, CDR1 is MDHEN and CDR2 SYDVKM. CDR3 in DNA: TGTGCCAGCAGTCCCTTCAGGGAACTAGCGACTAACACAGATACGCAGTATTTT. Encoded protein: CASSPFRELATNTDTQYF. Looking up the rest from reference TRBV28 and TRBJ2-3 gives the full variable domain: DVKVTQSSRYLVKRTGEKVFLECVQDMDHENMFWYRQDPGLGLRLIYFSYDVKMKEKGDIPEGYSVSREKKERFSLILESASTNQTSMYLCASSPFRELATNTDTQYFGPGTRLTVL.

The chain recombines TRBV14 with TRBJ2-1; 9 nucleotides match TRBD2. The CDR3 totals 15 residues. Trimming cost V 4 bases and J 3 bases; bases outside gene matches: 4. From germline, CDR1 is SGHDN and CDR2 FVKESK. The CDR3 reads CASSRREGVYNEQFF. CDR3 bases: TGTGCCAGCAGCCGGCGGGAGGGGGTCTACAATGAGCAGTTCTTC.

There are many counts of this clonotype. This chain joins TRBV27 and TRBJ1-5; TRBD1 is a possible D gene (5 bases). V lost 5 bases, J lost 2 bases, and 19 bases lay in between. The CDR3 sequence is 17 residues long. Germline V gene lookup returns CDR1 MNHEY and CDR2 SMNVEV (reference sequence). The CDR3 spells CASSLSGGISRNQPQHF. The CDR3 region has the DNA TGTGCCAGCAGTCTCTCTGGGGGGATTAGCCGCAATCAGCCCCAGCATTTT.

This clonotype was seen more than once but under ten times. The genes are TRBV7-2 and TRBJ2-3; the match to TRBD2 covers 7 bases. This CDR3 spans 17 amino acids. The germline CDR1 and CDR2 sequences are SGHTA and FQGNSA. V lost 4 bases to trimming and J lost 1 base; unmatched junction nucleotides: 11. This CDR3 reads CASSSDGLAGGTDTQYF. The CDR3 DNA reads TGTGCCAGCAGCTCTGATGGACTGGCGGGAGGCACAGATACGCAGTATTTT.

With respect to this clonotype: The conserved closing phenylalanine or tryptophan is absent in this CDR3, likely reflecting a read error. The chain employs TRBV5-1 and TRBJ2-1; no clear D. Germline V CDR1 and CDR2: SGHRS, YFSETQ. This CDR3 comprises 11 residues. Trimming left V 4 bases short and J 3 bases short, with 2 bases between. CDR3 region: CASSNYNEQFL. CDR3 coding DNA: TGCGCCAGCAGCAACTACAATGAGCAGTTCCTC.

The gene calls are TRBV7-2 and TRBJ2-7, with 8 bases fitting TRBD2. CDR1 and CDR2 (germline): SGHTA, FQGNSA. V shed 4 bases and J 5 bases; nucleotides not matched to a gene: 10. The CDR3 length is 15 residues. CDR3 sequence: CASSSRSGTSNEQYF. Here the CDR3 DNA reads TGTGCCAGCAGCTCCCGTTCCGGGACTAGTAACGAGCAGTACTTC.

This clonotype was detected many times. The chain has TRBV27 and TRBJ2-1, with D possibly matching TRBD1 (5 bases). The CDR3 is 14 amino acids. The germline gives CDR1 MNHEY, CDR2 SMNVEV (reference sequence). V was shortened by 3 bases and J by 7 bases, with 13 bases between the two germline ends. CDR3 in amino acids: CASSLASGWNEQFF. CDR3 DNA: TGTGCCAGCAGTTTGGCGTCAGGGTGGAATGAGCAGTTCTTC.

This clonotype was observed a few times. This chain joins TRBV5-1 and TRBJ2-1, with D unclear. CDR3 length: 13 amino acids. Germline values: CDR1 SGHRS, CDR2 YFSETQ. The ends were cut back, 2 bases at V and 5 bases at J, with 8 bases in the middle. Here the CDR3 reads CASSFSGHNEQFF. The CDR3 region has the DNA TGCGCCAGCAGCTTCTCGGGCCACAATGAGCAGTTCTTC.

This clonotype has ten or more counts. V gene TRBV24-1 combines with J gene TRBJ2-7; 11 bases are a match to TRBD1. Germline CDR1 reads KGHDR; CDR2 reads SFDVKD. The CDR3 loop spans 15 amino acids. V lost 3 bases to trimming and J lost 4 bases; unmatched junction nucleotides: 4. CDR3 in DNA: TGTGCCACCAGTGATCCAGGACAGGGGGCATACGAGCAGTACTTC. This encodes CATSDPGQGAYEQYF.

This clonotype was detected once. The chain carries TRBV18 and TRBJ1-3, with 7 bases lining up with TRBD1. Germline V gives CDR1 KGHSH, CDR2 LQKENI. The CDR3 spans 17 residues. J lost 2 bases, V lost 5 bases, and 12 bases had no gene match. CDR3 bases: TGTGCCAGCTCAGAAATGACAGGGACTTGGACTGGAAACACCATATATTTT. As protein: CASSEMTGTWTGNTIYF.

This clonotype occurred once. A much larger clone sits a single nucleotide away, making a read error possible. The rearrangement uses TRBV6-2 or TRBV6-3 and TRBJ2-7, with 9 bases lining up with TRBD2. From germline, CDR1 is MNHEY and CDR2 SVGEGT. The CDR3 spans 14 residues. V shed 5 bases and J 7 bases; nucleotides not matched to a gene: 9. CDR3 DNA: TGTGCCAGCAGTCGTAGCGGGAGTGTAAATGAGCAGTACTTC. This codes for CASSRSGSVNEQYF.

The chain employs TRBV11-2 and TRBJ2-5; 11 bases agree with TRBD2. The last part of the DNA fits TRBJ2-1 better; the J call may be wrong. CDR3 size: 16 residues. Germline CDR1 is SGHAT and CDR2 is FQNNGV. CDR3 nucleotide sequence: TGTGCCAGCAGCCGGCTAGCGGGAGGACCGGGGGATGAGCAGTTCTTC. This sequence encodes CASSRLAGGPGDEQFF.

V gene TRBV10-1 combines with J gene TRBJ2-4; 12 bases are shared with TRBD2. The CDR3 has 20 residues. Germline V gene sequence: CDR1 WNHNN, CDR2 SYGVQD (reference sequence). Germline trimming cut 0 bases from V and 0 bases from J; bases unmatched to any gene: 9. The CDR3 sequence: CASSESKGLAGLIAKNIQYF. CDR3 bases: TGCGCCAGCAGTGAGTCGAAGGGACTAGCGGGTTTAATAGCCAAAAACATTCAGTACTTC.

This clonotype was recorded many times. CDR3 residues: CAWSVLGTGREQYF. As DNA, the CDR3 is TGTGCCTGGAGTGTGTTGGGGACAGGGCGCGAGCAGTACTTC. The chain recombines TRBV30 with TRBJ2-7; TRBD1 matches at 9 bases. CDR1 GTSNPN and CDR2 SVGIG come from the germline V gene (reference sequence). This CDR3 is 14 amino acids long. V dropped 0 bases and J dropped 6; count of bases not matched to a gene: 6.

This clonotype was observed a handful of times. V gene TRBV4-1 combines with J gene TRBJ2-1, with TRBD2 as a possible D gene (6 bases). The CDR3 covers 15 residues. V was clipped by 0 bases and J by 7 bases, with 13 bases between them. Germline V gives CDR1 MGHRA, CDR2 YSYEKL. CDR3: CASSQDRGTGNEQFF. In DNA, the CDR3 is TGCGCCAGCAGCCAAGATCGCGGGACGGGGAATGAGCAGTTCTTC.

As to this clonotype: One end of the junction does not line up with germline, which may come from a read error. J is TRBJ2-7 and V is TRBV20-1; 8 bases map to TRBD1. Per germline, CDR1 DFQATT and CDR2 SNEGSKA (reference sequence). CDR3 length: 13 residues. The CDR3 DNA reads as TGCAGTGCTACGCGGACAGGGACCTACGAGCAGTCCTTC. This codes for CSATRTGTYEQSF.

There are many counts of this clonotype. The chain carries TRBV28 and TRBJ2-3; tentatively, D is TRBD1 (6 bases). Between the trimmed V and J ends, which lost 6 bases and 2 bases, there was a span of 12 bases. There are 14 residues in the CDR3. Germline loops: CDR1 MDHEN, CDR2 SYDVKM. Written as DNA, the CDR3 is TGTGCCAGCAGAAACCAGGGGAACACAGATACGCAGTATTTT. Translation gives CASRNQGNTDTQYF.

This clonotype appeared a few times. The rearrangement links TRBV10-3 to TRBJ1-2; D remains unclear. V lost 3 bases to trimming and J lost 1 base, with 12 bases between them. The CDR3 runs 15 residues. Germline lookup yields CDR1 ENHRY and CDR2 SYGVKD. CDR3 DNA: TGTGCCATCAGTGAAACAGCCTTGTTTAACTATGGCTACACCTTC. Protein: CAISETALFNYGYTF.